This TCR beta chain stems from a study of radiotherapy plus CTLA-4 blockade in lung cancer (dated by TCRdb to 2016 to 2019). As for the study more broadly: Objective responses occurred in roughly 19% of enrolled patients, and approximately 34% achieved disease control. Overall results and qualifications from the work: The strongest predictors of response, as reported, were early dynamic changes in blood T cell clones along with a rise in serum interferon-beta after radiation. After treatment with radiotherapy and ipilimumab, TCR clones that came from tumors expanded in the peripheral blood.

In the case of this clone: Its antigen target is currently unknown. Base-call qualities are not available, and no considerably larger clone is one nucleotide away. Other DNA variants within this sample encode the same CDR3.

The study tested focal radiation therapy combined with CTLA-4 blockade (ipilimumab) in patients with chemo-refractory metastatic non-small-cell lung cancer. The junction shows trimming of 4 bases on V and 4 bases on J, and the gene matches do not reach 2 bases of it. The germline V gene gives CDR1 as SNHLY and CDR2 as FYNNEI. The CDR3 spans 13 residues, from the cysteine through the phenylalanine. Only the CDR3 part of the read is kept: 39 bases, read in frame from the first base. Library creation used the immunoSEQ multiplex PCR assay. Imported from immuneACCESS, the table was reduced by TCRdb to in-frame sequences with V and J called. These copies leave out some clones; in studies compared against another copy, an unresolved V gene accounts for under half, and the cause of the remainder is not known. A total of approximately 40,000 clones appear in this sample, 60% to 75% of them only once. Together, the top ten hold about 8.1% of the sample.

The source was peripheral blood, collected from a patient treated with radiotherapy plus ipilimumab. The TCR sequence derives from a human donor with non-small cell lung cancer who had stable disease on radiotherapy plus ipilimumab. Recombination connected TRBV2 to TRBJ1-1; a stretch of 8 junction bases matches TRBD1. The CDR3 in this case is CASSVQGATEAFF. The DNA is as follows: TGTGCCAGCAGTGTGCAGGGGGCCACTGAAGCTTTCTTT.